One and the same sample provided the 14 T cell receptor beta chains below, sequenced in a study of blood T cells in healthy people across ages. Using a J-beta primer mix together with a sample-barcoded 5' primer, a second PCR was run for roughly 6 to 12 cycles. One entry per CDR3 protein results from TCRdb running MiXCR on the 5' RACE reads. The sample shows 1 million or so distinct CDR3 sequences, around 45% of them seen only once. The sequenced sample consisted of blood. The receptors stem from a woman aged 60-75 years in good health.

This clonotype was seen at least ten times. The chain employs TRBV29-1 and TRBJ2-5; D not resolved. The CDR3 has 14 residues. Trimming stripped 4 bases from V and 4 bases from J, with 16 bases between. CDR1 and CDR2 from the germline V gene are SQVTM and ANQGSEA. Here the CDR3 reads CSVGHSRPLETQYF. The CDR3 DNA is TGCAGCGTTGGCCACTCACGGCCCCTAGAGACCCAGTACTTC. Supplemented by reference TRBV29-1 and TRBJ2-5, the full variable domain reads SAVISQKPSRDICQRGTSLTIQCQVDSQVTMMFWYRQQPGQSLTLIATANQGSEATYESGFVIDKFPISRPNLTFSTLTVSNMSPEDSSIYLCSVGHSRPLETQYFGPGTRLLVL.

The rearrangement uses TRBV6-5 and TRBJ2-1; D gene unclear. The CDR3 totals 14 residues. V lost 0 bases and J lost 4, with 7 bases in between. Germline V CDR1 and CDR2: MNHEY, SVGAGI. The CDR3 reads CASSYSNSYNEQFF. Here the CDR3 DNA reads TGTGCCAGCAGTTACTCGAACAGTTACAATGAGCAGTTCTTC.

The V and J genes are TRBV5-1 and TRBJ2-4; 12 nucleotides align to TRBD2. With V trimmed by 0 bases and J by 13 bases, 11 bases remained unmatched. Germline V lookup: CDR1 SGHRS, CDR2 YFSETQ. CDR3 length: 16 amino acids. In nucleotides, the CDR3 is TGCGCCAGCAGCTTGGTGCCTAGCGGGAGGGGGTATGAGCAGTACTTC. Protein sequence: CASSLVPSGRGYEQYF.

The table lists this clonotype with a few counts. CDR3 sequence reads: CASSQGFAAGYGYTF. The CDR3 DNA reads TGTGCCAGCAGCCAAGGATTCGCTGCGGGCTATGGCTACACCTTC. V and J are TRBV14 and TRBJ1-2; D call uncertain. CDR3 length: 15 residues. Germline assignment: CDR1 SGHDN and CDR2 FVKESK. V lost 1 base and J lost 4, with 13 bases in between.

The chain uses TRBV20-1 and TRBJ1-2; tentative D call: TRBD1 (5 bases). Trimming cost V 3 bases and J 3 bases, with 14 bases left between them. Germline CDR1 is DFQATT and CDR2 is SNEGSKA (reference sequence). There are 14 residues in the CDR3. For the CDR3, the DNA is TGCAGTGCTAGTATGGCAGGGCCAGACTATGGCTACACCTTC. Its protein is CSASMAGPDYGYTF.

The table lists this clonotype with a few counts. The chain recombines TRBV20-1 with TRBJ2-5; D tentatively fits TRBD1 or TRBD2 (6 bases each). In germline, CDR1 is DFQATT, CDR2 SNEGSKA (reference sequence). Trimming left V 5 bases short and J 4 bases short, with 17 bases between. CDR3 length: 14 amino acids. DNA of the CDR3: TGCAGTGCTTCCGGAACCAGGGGAGGAGAGACCCAGTACTTC. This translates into CSASGTRGGETQYF.

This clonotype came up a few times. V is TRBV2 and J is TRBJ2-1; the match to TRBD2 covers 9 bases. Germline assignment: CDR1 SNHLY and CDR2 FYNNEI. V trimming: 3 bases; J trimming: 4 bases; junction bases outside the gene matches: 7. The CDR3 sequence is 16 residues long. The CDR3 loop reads CASSDLTSGGYNEQFF. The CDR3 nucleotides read TGTGCCAGCAGTGATCTGACTAGCGGCGGTTACAATGAGCAGTTCTTC.

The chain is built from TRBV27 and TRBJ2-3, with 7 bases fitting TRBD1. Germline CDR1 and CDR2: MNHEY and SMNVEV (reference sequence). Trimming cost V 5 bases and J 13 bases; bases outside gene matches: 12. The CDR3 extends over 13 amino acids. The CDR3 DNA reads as TGTGCCAGCAGTGTACGAGGACAGGAAAAGGAGTATTTT. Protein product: CASSVRGQEKEYF.

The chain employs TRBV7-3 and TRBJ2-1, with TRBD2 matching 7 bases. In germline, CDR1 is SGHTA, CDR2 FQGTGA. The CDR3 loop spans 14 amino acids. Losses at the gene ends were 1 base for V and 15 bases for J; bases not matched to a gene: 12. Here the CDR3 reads CASSLKGGGSHPFF. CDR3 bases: TGTGCCAGCAGCTTAAAAGGCGGGGGTTCCCATCCGTTCTTC.

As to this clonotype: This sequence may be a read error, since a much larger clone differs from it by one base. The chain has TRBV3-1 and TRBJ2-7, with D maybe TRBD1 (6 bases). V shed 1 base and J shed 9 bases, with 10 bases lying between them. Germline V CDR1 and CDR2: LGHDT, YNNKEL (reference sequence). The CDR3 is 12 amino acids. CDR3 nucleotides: TGTGCCAGCAGCCAAGGGACAGCCGTGCAGTACTTC. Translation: CASSQGTAVQYF.

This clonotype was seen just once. The CDR3 region is CSVAFGGAYEQYF. The CDR3 region has the DNA TGCAGCGTCGCCTTCGGGGGGGCCTACGAGCAGTACTTC. The rearrangement links TRBV29-1 to TRBJ2-7, with 8 bases lining up with TRBD2. Germline trimming cut 6 bases from V and 2 bases from J; bases unmatched to any gene: 6. This CDR3 contains 13 residues. Germline V CDR1 and CDR2: SQVTM, ANQGSEA.

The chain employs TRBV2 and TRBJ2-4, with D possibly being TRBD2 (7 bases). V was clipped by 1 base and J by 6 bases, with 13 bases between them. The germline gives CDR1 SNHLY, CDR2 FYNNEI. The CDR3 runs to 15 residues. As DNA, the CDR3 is TGTGCCAGCAGTGAAGAGGCGGGGGCGCCAAACATTCAGTACTTC. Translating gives CASSEEAGAPNIQYF.

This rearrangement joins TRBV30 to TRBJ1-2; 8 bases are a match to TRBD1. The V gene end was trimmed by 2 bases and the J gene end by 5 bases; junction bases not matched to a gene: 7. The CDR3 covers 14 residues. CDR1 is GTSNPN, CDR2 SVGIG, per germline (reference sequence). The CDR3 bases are TGTGCCTGGAGTTCTCAGGGGGCGCGATATGGCTACACCTTC. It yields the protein CAWSSQGARYGYTF.

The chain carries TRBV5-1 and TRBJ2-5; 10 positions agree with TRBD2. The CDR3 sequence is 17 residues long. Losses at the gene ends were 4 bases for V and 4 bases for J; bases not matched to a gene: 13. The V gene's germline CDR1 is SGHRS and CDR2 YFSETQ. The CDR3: CASSPRRLAGVGETQYF. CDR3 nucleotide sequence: TGCGCCAGCAGCCCCCGCCGGCTAGCGGGAGTCGGAGAGACCCAGTACTTC.